The next 15 T cell receptor beta chains were all read from a single sample in a study of cytomegalovirus exposure and HLA in healthy donors. PCR employed 60 Vbeta and 13 Jbeta primers. Clones were sequenced by immunoSEQ multiplex PCR, and TCRdb holds only the in-frame ones, with some missing. The sample shows 90,000 to 140,000 clones, 75% to 85% of them seen only once. Sequencing was carried out using PBMCs. These receptors were obtained from a young man in good health and CMV-seronegative.

This clone has just a few counts. This chain connects TRBV5-1 to TRBJ1-5; D is uncertain. Trimming shortened V by 4 bases and J by 0 bases, and 5 bases separated the two germline ends. Germline V gene lookup returns CDR1 SGHRS and CDR2 YFSETQ. This CDR3 has 13 residues. The CDR3 DNA is TGCGCCAGCAGCGAGTATAGCAATCAGCCCCAGCATTTT. It is translated as CASSEYSNQPQHF.

The chain has TRBV30 and TRBJ1-6; 7 positions agree with TRBD1. CDR1 is GTSNPN and CDR2 is SVGIG in the germline V gene (reference sequence). J lost 2 bases, V lost 0 bases, and 1 base had no gene match. The CDR3 length is 15 residues. CDR3 residues: CAWSVGGAYNSPLHF. The CDR3 DNA sequence: TGTGCCTGGAGTGTAGGGGGCGCCTATAATTCACCCCTCCACTTT.

V usage is TRBV27 and J usage is TRBJ1-2, with TRBD1 as a possible D gene (5 bases). CDR1 MNHEY and CDR2 SMNVEV come from the germline V gene (reference sequence). Trimming left V 0 bases short and J 4 bases short, with 9 bases between. This CDR3 spans 14 amino acids. CDR3 region: CASSLSRQTYGYTF. In nucleotides, the CDR3 is TGTGCCAGCAGTTTATCGAGACAGACCTATGGCTACACCTTC.

The J gene is TRBJ1-1, the V gene TRBV27; D is ambiguous. The germline V gene has CDR1 MNHEY and CDR2 SMNVEV (reference sequence). The CDR3 sequence is 14 residues long. Trimming pared 3 bases from V and 4 bases from J, leaving 12 bases between. This CDR3 reads CASSLKGSATEAFF. The CDR3 DNA reads TGTGCCAGCAGTTTGAAAGGGAGCGCCACTGAAGCTTTCTTT.

The genes are TRBV5-1 and TRBJ2-3; 7 bases align to TRBD2. Germline CDR1 reads SGHRS; CDR2 reads YFSETQ. After removal of 4 bases from V and 0 bases from J, the junction contained 8 bases not matched to a gene. The CDR3 is 16 amino acids. CDR3: CASSLDLAASTDTQYF. The CDR3, as DNA: TGCGCCAGCAGCCTTGACCTAGCGGCTAGCACAGATACGCAGTATTTT.

The chain has TRBV30 and TRBJ2-5; D might be TRBD1 (6 bases). The V gene lost 0 bases and the J gene lost 4 bases, with 9 bases spanning the gap. Germline lookup yields CDR1 GTSNPN and CDR2 SVGIG (reference sequence). This CDR3 is built from 13 residues. The CDR3 is CAWSVRGGETQYF. CDR3 bases: TGTGCCTGGAGTGTACGAGGGGGAGAGACCCAGTACTTC.

The V call is TRBV6-5, the J call TRBJ1-2; 7 bases are a match to TRBD1. V lost 4 bases and J lost 2; bases outside the gene matches: 4. This CDR3 is 14 amino acids long. Germline V gene sequence: CDR1 MNHEY, CDR2 SVGAGI. The CDR3 DNA follows: TGTGCCAGCAGTTTAGACAGGGACAACTATGGCTACACCTTC. Its translation is CASSLDRDNYGYTF.

This rearrangement joins TRBV5-4 to TRBJ2-7; D is uncertain. This CDR3 contains 11 residues. Per the germline V gene, CDR1 is SGHNT and CDR2 is YYREEE (reference sequence). Trimming stripped 4 bases from V and 6 bases from J, with 8 bases between. CDR3 coding DNA: TGTGCCAGCAGCACGTCGGGCGAGCAGTACTTC. Encoded protein: CASSTSGEQYF.

The rearrangement uses TRBV5-1 and TRBJ2-2, with 8 bases fitting TRBD1. The CDR3 is 15 residues long. CDR1 and CDR2 (germline): SGHRS, YFSETQ. Losses at the gene ends were 2 bases for V and 4 bases for J; bases not matched to a gene: 4. CDR3 bases: TGCGCCAGCAGCTTTGGACAGGGATTCACCGGGGAGCTGTTTTTT. It yields the protein CASSFGQGFTGELFF.

The chain recombines TRBV25-1 with TRBJ2-1; TRBD1 might be the D (5 bases). The length of the CDR3 is 17 residues. Trimming took off 3 bases at V and 0 bases at J, with 15 bases between the two ends. Per the germline V gene, CDR1 is MGHDK and CDR2 is SYGVNS. CDR3 region: CASSDPPRVSSYNEQFF. The DNA for the CDR3 is TGTGCCAGCAGTGACCCCCCCAGGGTTAGCTCCTACAATGAGCAGTTCTTC. Full variable domain (rest looked up from reference TRBV25-1 and TRBJ2-1): EADIYQTPRYLVIGTGKKITLECSQTMGHDKMYWYQQDPGMELHLIHYSYGVNSTEKGDLSSESTVSRIRTEHFPLTLESARPSHTSQYLCASSDPPRVSSYNEQFFGPGTRLTVL.

The genes are TRBV19 and TRBJ1-1; D call uncertain. Germline CDR1 and CDR2: LNHDA and SQIVND (reference sequence). The CDR3 sequence is 10 residues long. V shed 8 bases and J shed 7 bases, with 8 bases lying between them. The CDR3 sequence is CASEGYEAFF. The CDR3 DNA sequence: TGTGCCAGTGAGGGATATGAAGCTTTCTTT.

This rearrangement joins TRBV9 to TRBJ2-3, with 11 bases lining up with TRBD2. Germline V lookup: CDR1 SGDLS, CDR2 YYNGEE. V lost 0 bases and J lost 4; bases outside the gene matches: 10. There are 18 residues in the CDR3. Here the CDR3 DNA reads TGTGCCAGCAGCGTAGGTAGCGGGGGGGCGTCAATCCCAGATACGCAGTATTTT. Protein sequence: CASSVGSGGASIPDTQYF.

V and J are TRBV7-8 and TRBJ1-4, with D tentatively TRBD1 (6 bases). The germline V gene encodes CDR1 SGHVS and CDR2 FQNEAQ. Trimming removed 4 bases at V and 2 bases at J, with 8 bases between. The CDR3 sequence is 14 residues long. The CDR3, as DNA: TGTGCCAGCAGCTGGACAGCGACTAATGAAAAACTGTTTTTT. Translated, it gives CASSWTATNEKLFF.

The chain's CDR3 is CASSYTGAYNEQFF. The CDR3 DNA reads TGTGCCAGCAGTTATACAGGGGCCTACAATGAGCAGTTCTTC. The chain joins TRBV6-6 to TRBJ2-1; TRBD1 matches at 7 bases. This CDR3 has 14 amino acids. Per germline, CDR1 MNHNY and CDR2 SVGAGI (reference sequence). Germline trimming cut 3 bases from V and 2 bases from J; bases unmatched to any gene: 1.

The V gene is TRBV2, the J gene TRBJ1-6; D gene ambiguous. Trimming pared 2 bases from V and 7 bases from J, leaving 15 bases between. The CDR3 totals 16 residues. Germline V gives CDR1 SNHLY, CDR2 FYNNEI. The CDR3 region is CASSESARRPNSPLHF. CDR3 nucleotides: TGTGCCAGCAGTGAAAGTGCAAGGAGGCCCAATTCACCCCTCCACTTT. Variable domain in full (rest from reference TRBV2 and TRBJ1-6): EPEVTQTPSHQVTQMGQEVILRCVPISNHLYFYWYRQILGQKVEFLVSFYNNEISEKSEIFDDQFSVERPDGSNFTLKIRSTKLEDSAMYFCASSESARRPNSPLHFGNGTRLTVT.